This T cell receptor beta chain was obtained from a study of regulatory dendritic cells for organ transplantation. Repertoires were generated with immunoSEQ multiplex PCR, while TCRdb's copy carries only in-frame clones and drops some. The repertoire holds 21,000 or so clones, with 74% as singletons. The CDR3 runs to 16 residues. Germline CDR1 reads MNHNS; CDR2 reads SASEGT. V shed 3 bases and J shed 4 bases, with 15 bases lying between them. The gene calls are TRBV6-1 and TRBJ2-2; D unclear. The clonotype originates from a human donor in good health. Sequencing used memory CD4+ T cells from blood. Subset: CD45RO+ memory T cells. CDR3 region: CASSDLPLQFTGELFF. For the CDR3, the DNA is TGTGCCAGCAGTGATCTCCCCTTACAATTCACCGGGGAGCTGTTTTTT.